The 26 T cell receptor beta chains below were found in one sample sequenced in a study of shared clonotypes between healthy human individuals. Terminally differentiated effector memory CD45RA+ cells were left out of the naive CD8 fraction, which was CD45RO-negative and positively selected for CCR7. Method: immunoSEQ multiplex PCR; TCRdb's copy keeps in-frame clones and lacks some. The sample has over 750,000 clones, about 96% seen once. Input material: naive CD8+ T cells sorted from blood. The receptors originated from a young man in good health.

The chain is built from TRBV14 and TRBJ1-1; D might be TRBD1 (5 bases). Germline assignment: CDR1 SGHDN and CDR2 FVKESK. The length of the CDR3 is 11 residues. The ends were cut back, 4 bases at V and 9 bases at J, with 9 bases in the middle. Here the CDR3 reads CASSPGTQAFF. CDR3 coding DNA: TGTGCCAGCAGCCCTGGGACCCAAGCTTTCTTT.

This sequence joins TRBV9 and TRBJ2-3; possible D gene TRBD2, 6 bases. The CDR3 loop spans 17 amino acids. Germline V CDR1 and CDR2: SGDLS, YYNGEE. The ends were cut back, 4 bases at V and 0 bases at J, with 18 bases in the middle. The CDR3 region is CASSPLGGLPSTDTQYF. The CDR3 bases are TGTGCCAGCAGCCCCCTTGGGGGACTCCCTAGCACAGATACGCAGTATTTT.

The V call is TRBV7-2, the J call TRBJ2-1, with TRBD1 matching over 8 bases. Germline V lookup: CDR1 SGHTA, CDR2 FQGNSA. V lost 4 bases, J lost 4 bases, and 6 bases stayed unmatched. The CDR3 has 15 residues. The DNA for the CDR3 is TGTGCCAGCAGCTACGGACAGGGATTATACAATGAGCAGTTCTTC. This encodes CASSYGQGLYNEQFF.

This clone was detected only once. CDR3 region: CASRPGLEKAGELFF. As DNA, the CDR3 is TGTGCCAGCAGACCAGGACTAGAGAAGGCCGGGGAGCTGTTTTTT. The chain is built from TRBV27 and TRBJ2-2; TRBD2 matches at 7 bases. The CDR3 totals 15 residues. The V segment lost 6 bases and the J segment 6 bases; nucleotides outside the gene matches: 10. CDR1 is MNHEY and CDR2 is SMNVEV in the germline V gene (reference sequence).

The rearrangement links TRBV4-3 to TRBJ1-4; a weak D match, TRBD1 (5 bases). V was cut by 1 base and J by 3 bases, with 12 bases left in between. CDR1 is LGHNA and CDR2 is YSLEER in the germline V gene. The CDR3 length is 16 residues. The CDR3 DNA reads as TGCGCCAGCAGCCAAGGAAAGGGGTTTTCTAATGAAAAACTGTTTTTT. This codes for CASSQGKGFSNEKLFF.

The rearrangement uses TRBV27 and TRBJ2-1; D might be TRBD1 (6 bases). CDR3 length: 19 amino acids. Trimming took 2 bases from V and 7 from J, leaving 27 bases between them. Germline V gene data show CDR1 as MNHEY and CDR2 as SMNVEV (reference sequence). CDR3 region: CASSLVSPMAVPRGNEQFF. The CDR3 DNA is TGTGCCAGCAGTTTAGTTTCCCCGATGGCGGTCCCAAGGGGGAATGAGCAGTTCTTC.

V gene TRBV19 combines with J gene TRBJ2-2; 14 bases fit TRBD2. V gave up 7 bases and J gave up 7 bases; unmatched junction bases: 11. Germline assignment: CDR1 LNHDA and CDR2 SQIVND (reference sequence). The CDR3 is 17 residues long. The CDR3 coding sequence is TGTGCCAGTACCCCGCGACTAGCGGGAGGGCCAAACGGGGAGCTGTTTTTT. The encoded protein is CASTPRLAGGPNGELFF.

This clone has more than one count but fewer than ten. This sequence joins TRBV27 and TRBJ1-3; D is unresolved. V shed 6 bases and J shed 0 bases, with 9 bases lying between them. CDR1 MNHEY and CDR2 SMNVEV come from the germline V gene (reference sequence). The CDR3 length is 14 residues. The CDR3 reads CASSQDPSGNTIYF. CDR3 sequence (DNA): TGTGCCAGCAGCCAGGATCCCTCTGGAAACACCATATATTTT.

The count of this clone is one. CDR3 amino acids: CASSLGLGSGGAEQYF. In DNA form, the CDR3 reads TGCGCCAGCAGCTTGGGGCTAGGGAGTGGCGGAGCCGAGCAGTACTTC. The chain uses TRBV5-1 and TRBJ2-7, with a tentative D call TRBD2 (5 bases). Germline V lookup: CDR1 SGHRS, CDR2 YFSETQ. The CDR3 totals 16 residues. V lost 0 bases to trimming and J lost 6 bases, with 19 bases between them.

The rearrangement uses TRBV2 and TRBJ1-4; D remains ambiguous. Germline assignment: CDR1 SNHLY and CDR2 FYNNEI. The CDR3 extends over 16 amino acids. V was shortened by 6 bases and J by 4 bases, with 18 bases between the two germline ends. For the CDR3, the DNA is TGTGCCAGCAGCAGTCCTTTACAGAGAGTTAATGAAAAACTGTTTTTT. Encoded protein: CASSSPLQRVNEKLFF.

The V and J genes are TRBV9 and TRBJ2-2; 10 nucleotides agree with TRBD2. Trimming cost V 0 bases and J 5 bases; bases outside gene matches: 13. CDR3 length: 19 residues. Germline values: CDR1 SGDLS, CDR2 YYNGEE. CDR3 coding DNA: TGTGCCAGCAGCGTAGCTCTGGGGCTAGCGGGAGTAAGGACCGGGGAGCTGTTTTTT. It yields the protein CASSVALGLAGVRTGELFF.

The chain couples TRBV14 to TRBJ2-1; TRBD2 matches 12 bases. The V segment lost 3 bases and the J segment 2 bases; nucleotides outside the gene matches: 2. The CDR3 length is 16 residues. Germline V CDR1 and CDR2: SGHDN, FVKESK. The CDR3: CASSHASGRAYNEQFF. CDR3 nucleotides: TGTGCCAGCAGCCACGCTAGCGGGAGGGCCTACAATGAGCAGTTCTTC.

As to this clone: The sample holds other DNA sequences that translate to the same CDR3. The J gene is TRBJ2-7, the V gene TRBV7-9, with D hard to call. In germline, CDR1 is SEHNR, CDR2 FQNEAQ (reference sequence). V was clipped by 1 base and J by 5 bases, with 12 bases between them. The CDR3 is 14 residues long. The CDR3 coding sequence is TGTGCCAGCAGCTTAGGAGACTCTTGGAACGAGCAGTACTTC. It codes for CASSLGDSWNEQYF.

This chain links TRBV5-1 with TRBJ2-7, with D tentatively TRBD1 (5 bases). CDR3 length: 13 residues. Between the trimmed V and J ends, which lost 0 bases and 7 bases, there was a span of 11 bases. Germline V CDR1 and CDR2: SGHRS, YFSETQ. As DNA, the CDR3 is TGCGCCAGCAGCTTGGGGGGCGCGTGGGAGCAGTACTTC. As protein: CASSLGGAWEQYF.

The V gene is TRBV7-6, the J gene TRBJ2-1; 8 nucleotides line up with TRBD1. The CDR3 has 13 amino acids. The V gene's germline CDR1 is SGHVS and CDR2 FNYEAQ. V shed 0 bases, J shed 10 bases, and the junction held 2 bases outside the gene matches. Here the CDR3 DNA reads TGTGCCAGCAGCTTAGCGGGACAGGAGGAGCAGTTCTTC. Translating gives CASSLAGQEEQFF.

The CDR3 loop reads CASSLILQGASPYEQYF. The CDR3 nucleotides read TGTGCCAGCTCGCTAATTCTCCAGGGGGCCAGCCCCTACGAGCAGTACTTC. V is TRBV18 and J is TRBJ2-7; 8 positions agree with TRBD1. Germline assignment: CDR1 KGHSH and CDR2 LQKENI. Trimming removed 6 bases from V and 2 bases from J; junction bases left unmatched: 15. The CDR3 contains 17 residues.

This chain uses TRBV4-1 with TRBJ2-6; no clear D gene. The CDR3 totals 15 residues. V lost 1 base to trimming and J lost 0 bases, with 4 bases between them. Looked up from germline, CDR1 is MGHRA and CDR2 is YSYEKL. The CDR3 DNA sequence: TGCGCCAGCAGCCAAGGTTCCTCTGGGGCCAACGTCCTGACTTTC. Translating gives CASSQGSSGANVLTF.

Of note for this clone: The same CDR3 can be traced to other DNA sequences in this sample. The chain carries TRBV4-1 and TRBJ2-7; TRBD1 or TRBD2 may be the D gene (5 bases each). V lost 1 base and J lost 6, with 10 bases in between. Germline loops: CDR1 MGHRA, CDR2 YSYEKL. This CDR3 spans 13 amino acids. CDR3: CASSQGAGSEQYF. CDR3 nucleotide sequence: TGCGCCAGCAGCCAAGGGGCAGGGAGCGAGCAGTACTTC.

V gene TRBV5-4 combines with J gene TRBJ2-1, with 13 positions matching TRBD2. CDR1 and CDR2 (germline): SGHNT, YYREEE (reference sequence). The CDR3 extends over 15 amino acids. V was clipped by 3 bases and J by 9 bases; unmatched bases: 6. The CDR3 nucleotides are TGTGCCAGCAGCTCCGGACTAGCGGGAGCGGTTGAGCAGTTCTTC. This sequence encodes CASSSGLAGAVEQFF.

The rearrangement joins TRBV2 to TRBJ1-1, with a tentative D call TRBD1 (5 bases). V lost 10 bases and J lost 4, with 16 bases in between. Germline V gene data show CDR1 as SNHLY and CDR2 as FYNNEI. This CDR3 comprises 13 residues. CDR3 in amino acids: CATPGGIGTEAFF. CDR3 in DNA: TGTGCCACCCCGGGGGGGATCGGCACTGAAGCTTTCTTT.

The chain uses TRBV4-3 and TRBJ2-7; TRBD2 agrees at 8 bases. There are 15 residues in the CDR3. V trimming: 0 bases; J trimming: 3 bases; junction bases outside the gene matches: 4. Germline V gene sequence: CDR1 LGHNA, CDR2 YSLEER. The CDR3 DNA reads as TGCGCCAGCAGCCAAGAGGCCGGGAGGGTCTACGAGCAGTACTTC. It is translated as CASSQEAGRVYEQYF.

This chain connects TRBV7-9 to TRBJ2-3, with D perhaps matching TRBD2 (5 bases). This CDR3 is built from 18 residues. Germline CDR1 and CDR2: SEHNR and FQNEAQ (reference sequence). Trimming shortened V by 5 bases and J by 3 bases, and 24 bases separated the two germline ends. The CDR3 nucleotides read TGTGCCAGCAGCCCGACCCCGGGGTCCGCGCACGGGACAGATACGCAGTATTTT. It encodes CASSPTPGSAHGTDTQYF.

The rearrangement joins TRBV5-4 to TRBJ1-1; D gene uncertain. Deletions cut 0 bases from V and 1 base from J, with 7 bases between. The CDR3 contains 14 residues. Germline V CDR1 and CDR2: SGHNT, YYREEE (reference sequence). CDR3 residues: CASSLGLGNTEAFF. The CDR3 DNA reads TGTGCCAGCAGCTTGGGATTAGGGAACACTGAAGCTTTCTTT. Using reference TRBV5-4 and TRBJ1-1 for the parts outside the CDR3, the full variable domain is ETGVTQSPTHLIKTRGQQVTLRCSSQSGHNTVSWYQQALGQGPQFIFQYYREEENGRGNFPPRFSGLQFPNYSSELNVNALELDDSALYLCASSLGLGNTEAFFGQGTRLTVV.

The rearrangement uses TRBV7-9 and TRBJ2-7, with D perhaps TRBD2 (6 bases). V gave up 5 bases and J gave up 2 bases, with 16 bases separating them. Germline values: CDR1 SEHNR, CDR2 FQNEAQ (reference sequence). This CDR3 comprises 15 residues. In DNA, the CDR3 is TGTGCCAGCAGCCCTCTTAGGGGACTTACCTACGAGCAGTACTTC. As protein: CASSPLRGLTYEQYF.

This rearrangement joins TRBV5-1 to TRBJ2-1, with D perhaps TRBD2 (6 bases). V dropped 6 bases and J dropped 6 bases, with 19 bases sitting between them. This CDR3 is 15 amino acids long. In germline, CDR1 is SGHRS, CDR2 YFSETQ. The CDR3 loop is CASTPGTGYGNEQFF. CDR3 sequence (DNA): TGCGCCAGCACCCCCGGGACTGGATACGGCAATGAGCAGTTCTTC. The full variable domain, in which reference TRBV5-1 and TRBJ2-1 provide the parts outside the CDR3, is KAGVTQTPRYLIKTRGQQVTLSCSPISGHRSVSWYQQTPGQGLQFLFEYFSETQRNKGNFPGRFSGRQFSNSRSEMNVSTLELGDSALYLCASTPGTGYGNEQFFGPGTRLTVL.

This chain links TRBV5-1 with TRBJ2-1, with D perhaps being TRBD1 or TRBD2 (5 bases each). V was shortened by 4 bases and J by 6 bases, with 14 bases between the two germline ends. The length of the CDR3 is 14 residues. Per the germline V gene, CDR1 is SGHRS and CDR2 is YFSETQ. CDR3 sequence: CASSPWEGTNEQFF. CDR3 nucleotide sequence: TGCGCCAGCAGCCCTTGGGAAGGGACCAATGAGCAGTTCTTC.